The source of this TCR beta chain is a study of graft-versus-host responses after intestinal transplantation. Study-wide points: Declines in HvG clones occurring early post-transplant were associated with peak circulating GvH clone levels. Across patients carrying graft-donor T cell macrochimerism, allografts held high graft-versus-host to host-versus-graft clonal ratios.

Sequencing was performed with immunoSEQ multiplex PCR; in TCRdb, only in-frame clones are kept and a portion is missing. The sample carries roughly 18,000 clones, 95% recorded once. Germline values: CDR1 SNHLY, CDR2 FYNNEI. This CDR3 has 13 amino acids. The V gene lost 7 bases and the J gene lost 2 bases, with 10 bases spanning the gap. Comments on this clone: Its antigen is still unknown.

The sequencing here drew on PBMCs, taken 23 days after intestinal transplant. The source is a human patient who received an intestinal transplant, so some T cells may come from the graft donor. The chain carries TRBV2 and TRBJ2-3, with D hard to call. CDR3 sequence: CASNPPFTDTQYF. CDR3 nucleotide sequence: TGTGCCAGCAACCCACCTTTCACAGATACGCAGTATTTT.